The TCR beta chain described here comes from a study of CXCR3-negative and CXCR3-positive naive CD8 T cells. The germline gives CDR1 LNHNV, CDR2 YYDKDF (reference sequence). This CDR3 spans 15 amino acids. Through 5' RACE with UMI labels, the TRB cDNA libraries were prepared. TCRdb re-called the 5' RACE reads and catalogs CDR3 proteins one per entry, DNA excluded. Across over 100,000 distinct CDR3 sequences, the top ten clones capture nearly 0.5% of the sample. What was sequenced was naive CXCR3- CD8+ T cells from blood. The subset was: CD45RO-CCR7+CD27+CD95- naive CD8+ T cells lacking CXCR3 (TNR3-). The chain links TRBV15 to TRBJ2-1; the TCRdb call, TRBD2, lacks DNA for checking. The clonotype was recovered from a human donor in good health. Some clones in this sample may be carry-over from other donors' samples. The CDR3 sequence: CATSLKTSGYNEQFF.